The 6 T cell receptor beta chains below all came from one sample that was sequenced in a study of blood T cell repertoires in COVID-19 (dated by TCRdb to the early 2020s). Libraries were constructed by the immunoSEQ multiplex PCR assay. TCRdb's version of the immuneACCESS table is confined to in-frame rearrangements and falls short of the full clone set. An unresolved V gene accounts for under half of the shortfall where checked; the remainder is of unknown origin. The sample data list over 200,000 clones, and 85% to 90% of these were observed just once. The ten most abundant clones make up over 7.5% of the sample. Material: PBMCs or T cells enriched from blood (not recorded which). Source of these receptors: a man aged 40-50 years who had recovered from COVID-19.

The V and J genes are TRBV29-1 and TRBJ1-4; 8 bases line up with TRBD1. Trimming cost V 2 bases and J 8 bases; bases outside gene matches: 7. This CDR3 is 14 amino acids long. Germline V gene lookup returns CDR1 SQVTM and CDR2 ANQGSEA. The CDR3 loop reads CSVESGQGGEKLFF. In DNA form, the CDR3 reads TGCAGCGTTGAATCCGGACAGGGAGGGGAAAAACTGTTTTTT.

The chain recombines TRBV4-1 with TRBJ2-7, with no clear D. V dropped 0 bases and J dropped 5 bases, with 8 bases sitting between them. Germline values: CDR1 MGHRA, CDR2 YSYEKL. The CDR3 has 13 amino acids. CDR3 nucleotide sequence: TGCGCCAGCAGCCAAGAAGAGGCAGACGAGCAGTACTTC. Its translation is CASSQEEADEQYF.

Concerning this clone: The sample contains more than one DNA sequence encoding this CDR3. This chain connects TRBV19 to TRBJ2-1; D may be TRBD2 (5 bases). The CDR3 length is 13 residues. V gave up 4 bases and J gave up 3 bases, with 7 bases separating them. The germline V gene has CDR1 LNHDA and CDR2 SQIVND (reference sequence). CDR3 bases: TGTGCCAGTAGTACCGACTACTACAATGAGCAGTTCTTC. Translating gives CASSTDYYNEQFF.

The sample holds a few counts of this clone. The chain recombines TRBV6-1 with TRBJ2-5; 11 bases map to TRBD1. The V gene's germline CDR1 is MNHNS and CDR2 SASEGT. The V gene end was trimmed by 4 bases and the J gene end by 2 bases; junction bases not matched to a gene: 12. The CDR3 has 18 residues. For the CDR3, the DNA is TGTGCCAGCAGTGGAACCGGGACAGGGGGTCTCTGGCAAGAGACCCAGTACTTC. Translated, it gives CASSGTGTGGLWQETQYF.

The chain combines TRBV11-1 with TRBJ2-1; TRBD2 matches 11 bases. The CDR3 is made up of 15 amino acids. With V trimmed by 6 bases and J by 10 bases, 11 bases remained unmatched. The germline CDR1 and CDR2 sequences are SGHAT and FQDESV (reference sequence). The chain's CDR3 is CASSRGLAGGVEQFF. DNA of the CDR3: TGTGCCAGCAGTCGAGGATTAGCGGGAGGGGTCGAGCAGTTCTTC.

This chain joins TRBV3-1 (or the pseudogene TRBV3-2) and TRBJ2-7, with D possibly TRBD1 on 5 matching bases. Germline V gene data show CDR1 as LGHDT and CDR2 as YNNKEL (reference sequence). Deletions cut 1 base from V and 5 bases from J, with 18 bases between. The CDR3 runs to 16 residues. The CDR3 coding sequence is TGTGCCAGCAGCCAAGCCTCAGGTCAGGGTCTCCACGAGCAGTACTTC. Protein: CASSQASGQGLHEQYF.